The text below deals with one T cell receptor beta chain. Its specificity is not known. This entry is derived from a study of T cells in Graves' hyperthyroidism and ophthalmopathy. Regarding the study as a whole: Onset of ophthalmopathy came a median 6.5 months after the model predicted it.

Cells are PBMCs isolated from approximately 9.2 ml of fresh blood. Authors of the study amplified TCR beta CDR3 regions from RNA transcripts. HTBI primers were the set used in a first-round RT-PCR of the TCR CDR3. TCRdb fed the multiplex PCR reads into MiXCR, producing one record per CDR3 protein. The sample gives under 800,000 distinct CDR3 sequences, around 13% of which show up once; about 10% is in the top ten. CDR3 length: 13 residues. From germline, CDR1 is SGHDT and CDR2 YYEEEE. V lost 4 bases, J lost 5 bases, and 12 bases lay in between. The TCR sequence derives from a woman in her late teens or twenties with Graves' hyperthyroidism. The V call is TRBV5-6, the J call TRBJ1-1, with D possibly TRBD1 on 5 matching bases. Specimen: blood. CDR3 sequence (DNA): TGTGCCAGCAGCCCGCAGGGAGTTACTGAAGCTTTCTTT. This codes for CASSPQGVTEAFF.